These 4 T cell receptor beta chains originate from one sample sequenced in a study of T cells in Graves' hyperthyroidism and ophthalmopathy. Template material for amplifying TCR beta CDR3 regions consisted of RNA transcripts. The TCR CDR3 was amplified in a first-round RT-PCR using the HTBI primer set. TCRdb processed the multiplex PCR reads anew with MiXCR; each CDR3 protein has one entry. The top ten clones hold approximately 8.2% of a sample with hundreds of thousands of distinct CDR3 sequences, just over 45% of them seen once. Input material: peripheral blood or thyroid tissue (not recorded which). Source of these receptors: a young woman with Graves' hyperthyroidism.

Comments on this clonotype: A clone one base away is much larger, so this may be a read error. The J gene is TRBJ1-5, the V gene TRBV11-1; D not certain. The CDR3 spans 15 residues. The germline V gene has CDR1 SGHAT and CDR2 FQDESV (reference sequence). V was trimmed by 5 bases and J by 0 bases, leaving 11 bases between them. CDR3 in amino acids: CASSPHAGSNQPQHF. Written as DNA, the CDR3 is TGTGCCAGCAGCCCCCATGCGGGTAGCAATCAGCCCCAGCATTTT.

As for this clonotype: Given a much more abundant clone one base away, this may be a read error. The chain uses TRBV10-3 and TRBJ1-2, with D maybe TRBD1 (5 bases). V shed 7 bases and J shed 7 bases, with 19 bases lying between them. The germline V gene has CDR1 ENHRY and CDR2 SYGVKD. The CDR3 totals 14 residues. The CDR3 nucleotides read TGTGCCATCACCCCGGCGGGGGAGGCTGGTGGCTACACCTTC. It encodes CAITPAGEAGGYTF.

The J gene is TRBJ2-7, the V gene TRBV6-5, with 7 nucleotides matching TRBD2. With 7 bases clipped from V and 3 bases from J, the junction kept 6 bases outside the gene matches. The CDR3 extends over 13 amino acids. Germline V gene data show CDR1 as MNHEY and CDR2 as SVGAGI. Here the CDR3 DNA reads TGTGCCAGCAAATTCGCTAGCGGCTACGAGCAGTACTTC. Translation gives CASKFASGYEQYF.

This chain links TRBV5-1 with TRBJ2-7; weak D call: TRBD2 (5 bases). Germline lookup yields CDR1 SGHRS and CDR2 YFSETQ. V gave up 0 bases and J gave up 10 bases, with 11 bases separating them. This CDR3 comprises 12 residues. CDR3 DNA sequence: TGCGCCAGCAGCTTGGGAGGAGGATTCCAGTACTTC. Encoded protein: CASSLGGGFQYF.